The sequence of this T cell receptor beta chain was determined in a study of T-cell reconstitution after alpha-beta-depleted transplantation in children (dated by TCRdb to 2015 to 2016). At the level of the whole study: The study quantitatively tracked T-cell immune reconstitution after TCRalphabeta/CD19-depleted allogeneic hematopoietic cell transplantation in children using TCR repertoire profiling.

The library was prepared using PCR. Sequencing was performed on an Illumina HiSeq 2500. TCR libraries were prepared with molecular barcoding, using unique molecular identifiers to normalize TCRbeta repertoire quantification. TCRdb cleaned the public reads at Q25 with fastp, built clones with MiXCR and kept in-frame beta chains. When rows share a CDR3 protein, they turn into one entry using the most common DNA and genes. In this sample the table shows 500,000 to 600,000 distinct CDR3 sequences, 20% to 30% of which occur a single time. The ten largest clones take up about a third of the sample. Trimming costs V 4 bases and J 4 bases, and their ends lie 18 bases apart. The CDR3 runs 15 residues from the cysteine to the phenylalanine. Only the CDR3 part of the read is kept: 45 bases, read in frame from the first base. As encoded in the germline V gene, CDR1 is SGHRS while CDR2 is YFSETQ. The study at large found these results: The high TCRbeta diversity at day 60 in some patients was ascribed to recipient T cells and intrathymic progenitors that had survived conditioning. The frequencies of hyperexpanded clones fell over the following months, and after one year, T-cell counts and TCRbeta diversity were mostly attributed to newly produced T cells. The apparently early recovery of alphabetaT-cell counts about two months after transplant reportedly depended on only several hundred rapidly expanded clones that came from non-depleted graft cells.

Points on this clonotype: The antigen this receptor binds is unknown. No quality values exist for individual bases; no much larger clone is one base distant.

Per the publication, the treatment or condition label means: allogeneic hematopoietic cell transplantation with graft depleted of TCRalphabeta T cells and CD19 B cells. TCRalphabeta/CD19-depleted allogeneic hematopoietic cell grafts were given to the transplant recipients, all of whom were children. Sequencing was performed on PBMCs, taken before TCRalphabeta/CD19-depleted stem cell transplant. The sequence joins TRBV5-1 to TRBJ2-7, with TRBD2 tentatively as D gene (7 bases match). The receptor was isolated from a boy younger than two with Wiskott-Aldrich syndrome, due to receive a stem cell transplant. The CDR3 region has the sequence CASSPLASGTYEQYF. The DNA sequence reads TGCGCCAGCAGCCCCCTTGCGAGCGGGACATACGAGCAGTACTTC. The entire variable domain, with the stretches around the CDR3 drawn from the reference TRBV5-1 and TRBJ2-7 proteins, is KAGVTQTPRYLIKTRGQQVTLSCSPISGHRSVSWYQQTPGQGLQFLFEYFSETQRNKGNFPGRFSGRQFSNSRSEMNVSTLELGDSALYLCASSPLASGTYEQYFGPGTRLTVT.